Listed below are T cell receptor beta chains from one sample, sequenced in a study of T cells after yellow fever vaccination. TCRdb reanalysed the 5' RACE reads using MiXCR and keeps one entry per CDR3 protein. This table has 50,000 to 60,000 distinct CDR3 sequences, approximately 5.5% appearing once. The sample was PBMCs, either bulk or a sorted T-cell subset (CD4+, CD8+, memory, or dextramer-sorted; not recorded which), taken on the day of the yellow fever booster vaccination. The receptors were sampled from a man younger than 35 who received the YFV17D yellow fever vaccine. Each CDR3 is given with its conserved first and last residue. The D gene is left open where the match is weak. Some rows have no size entry. The others give once, few or many, or a class for an expanded clone.

clone size: NA; D gene: NA; V gene: TRBV3-1; J gene: TRBJ1-1; CDR3 DNA: TGTGCCAGCAGCTTTGAGGGGAACACTGAAGCTTTCTTT; CDR3 protein: CASSFEGNTEAFF
clone size: many; D gene: NA; V gene: TRBV7-2; J gene: TRBJ2-1; CDR3 DNA: TGTGCCAGCAGCCCCCTATATGAGCAGTTCTTC; CDR3 protein: CASSPLYEQFF
clone size: many; D gene: NA; V gene: TRBV5-1; J gene: TRBJ2-5; CDR3 DNA: TGCGCCAGCAGCTTGGTGCTTAGCGAAGAGACCCAGTACTTC; CDR3 protein: CASSLVLSEETQYF
clone size: few; D gene: TRBD2; V gene: TRBV20-1; J gene: TRBJ2-7; CDR3 DNA: TGCAGTGCTAGAGATCGGAATAGCGGGTCCTCCGAGCAGTACTTC; CDR3 protein: CSARDRNSGSSEQYF
clone size: many; D gene: NA; V gene: TRBV30; J gene: TRBJ1-1; CDR3 DNA: TGTGCCTGGGCTCCCCGAGAGACTGAAGCTTTCTTT; CDR3 protein: CAWAPRETEAFF
clone size: few; D gene: NA; V gene: TRBV4-3; J gene: TRBJ1-5; CDR3 DNA: TGCGCCAGCAGCCAAGATCGGGGTTGGTACAATCAGCCCCAGCATTTT; CDR3 protein: CASSQDRGWYNQPQHF
clone size: many; D gene: TRBD2; V gene: TRBV20-1; J gene: TRBJ2-7; CDR3 DNA: TGCAGTGCTAGACCCCGGGGGGGGGCGGCCTACGAGCAGTACTTC; CDR3 protein: CSARPRGGAAYEQYF
clone size: many; D gene: NA; V gene: TRBV12-3/TRBV12-4; J gene: TRBJ2-3; CDR3 DNA: TGTGCCAGCAGTTTTGGGGGCCCCACAGATACGCAGTATTTT; CDR3 protein: CASSFGGPTDTQYF
clone size: many; D gene: NA; V gene: TRBV30; J gene: TRBJ2-7; CDR3 DNA: TGTGCCTGGAGTGCGCCGGGCGAGCAGTACTTC; CDR3 protein: CAWSAPGEQYF
clone size: many; D gene: NA; V gene: TRBV12-3/TRBV12-4; J gene: TRBJ2-1; CDR3 DNA: TGTGCCAGCAAGGCAGGGTCCTCCTACAATGAGCAGTTCTTC; CDR3 protein: CASKAGSSYNEQFF
clone size: NA; D gene: NA; V gene: TRBV11-2; J gene: TRBJ2-5; CDR3 DNA: TGTGCCAGCAGCTTTGACCAGGAGACCCAGTACTTC; CDR3 protein: CASSFDQETQYF
clone size: many; D gene: NA; V gene: TRBV4-3; J gene: TRBJ2-3; CDR3 DNA: TGCGCCAGCGCCCGACTAGGGGGGACAGATACGCAGTATTTT; CDR3 protein: CASARLGGTDTQYF
clone size: many; D gene: NA; V gene: TRBV6-4; J gene: TRBJ1-1; CDR3 DNA: TGTGCCAGCAGTGACCCCCAAGGTGAAGCTTTCTTT; CDR3 protein: CASSDPQGEAFF
clone size: many; D gene: TRBD1; V gene: TRBV5-1; J gene: TRBJ1-2; CDR3 DNA: TGCGCCAGCAGTTTCACAGGGGGCGAAATGGATGGCTACACCTTC; CDR3 protein: CASSFTGGEMDGYTF